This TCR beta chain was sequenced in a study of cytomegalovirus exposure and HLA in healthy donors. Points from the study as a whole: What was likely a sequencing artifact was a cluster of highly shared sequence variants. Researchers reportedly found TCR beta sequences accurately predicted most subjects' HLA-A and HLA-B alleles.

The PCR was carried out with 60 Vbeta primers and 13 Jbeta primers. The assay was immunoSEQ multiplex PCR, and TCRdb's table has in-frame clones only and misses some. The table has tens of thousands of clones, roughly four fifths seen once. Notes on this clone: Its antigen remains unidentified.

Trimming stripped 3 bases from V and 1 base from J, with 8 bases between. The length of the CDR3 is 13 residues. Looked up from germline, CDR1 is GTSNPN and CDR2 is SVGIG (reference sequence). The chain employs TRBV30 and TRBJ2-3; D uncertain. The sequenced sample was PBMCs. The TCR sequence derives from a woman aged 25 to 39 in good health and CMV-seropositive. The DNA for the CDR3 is TGTGCCTGGAGATTAACTGGCACAGATACGCAGTATTTT. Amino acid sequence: CAWRLTGTDTQYF.